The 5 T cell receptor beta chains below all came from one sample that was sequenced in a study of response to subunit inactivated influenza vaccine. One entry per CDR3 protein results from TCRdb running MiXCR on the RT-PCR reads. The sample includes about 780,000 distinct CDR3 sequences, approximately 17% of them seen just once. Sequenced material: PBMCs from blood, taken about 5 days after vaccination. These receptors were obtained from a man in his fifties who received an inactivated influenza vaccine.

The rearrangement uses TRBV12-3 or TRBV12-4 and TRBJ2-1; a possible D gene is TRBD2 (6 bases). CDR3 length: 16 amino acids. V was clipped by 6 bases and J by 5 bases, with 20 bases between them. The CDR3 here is CASSWEDGTIDNEQFF. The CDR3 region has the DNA TGTGCCAGCAGCTGGGAGGACGGAACAATTGACAATGAGCAGTTCTTC.

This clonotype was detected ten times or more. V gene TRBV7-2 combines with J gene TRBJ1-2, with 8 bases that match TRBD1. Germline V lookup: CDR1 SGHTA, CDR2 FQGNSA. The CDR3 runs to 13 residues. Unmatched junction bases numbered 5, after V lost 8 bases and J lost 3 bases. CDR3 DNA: TGTGCCAGCGTCGGACAGGGCTACTATGGCTACACCTTC. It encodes CASVGQGYYGYTF.

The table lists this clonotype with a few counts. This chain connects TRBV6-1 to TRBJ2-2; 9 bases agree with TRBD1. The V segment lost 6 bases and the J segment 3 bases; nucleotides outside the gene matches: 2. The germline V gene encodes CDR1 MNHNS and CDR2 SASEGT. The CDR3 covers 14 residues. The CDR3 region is CASRDRGYTGELFF. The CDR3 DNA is TGTGCCAGCAGGGACAGGGGCTACACCGGGGAGCTGTTTTTT.

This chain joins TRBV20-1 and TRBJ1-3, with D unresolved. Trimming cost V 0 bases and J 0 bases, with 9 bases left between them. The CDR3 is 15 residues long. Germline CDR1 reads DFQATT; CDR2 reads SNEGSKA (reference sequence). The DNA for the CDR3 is TGCAGTGCTAGAGAGGGGAGCGACTCTGGAAACACCATATATTTT. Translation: CSAREGSDSGNTIYF.

Written as DNA, the CDR3 is TGTGCCAGCAGACGGGACAGGGGTGGCACTGAAGCTTTCTTT. Its protein product is CASRRDRGGTEAFF. The rearrangement joins TRBV6-1 to TRBJ1-1, with TRBD1 identical over 10 bases. The germline V gene encodes CDR1 MNHNS and CDR2 SASEGT. Germline trimming cut 6 bases from V and 4 bases from J; bases unmatched to any gene: 5. This CDR3 is 14 amino acids long.